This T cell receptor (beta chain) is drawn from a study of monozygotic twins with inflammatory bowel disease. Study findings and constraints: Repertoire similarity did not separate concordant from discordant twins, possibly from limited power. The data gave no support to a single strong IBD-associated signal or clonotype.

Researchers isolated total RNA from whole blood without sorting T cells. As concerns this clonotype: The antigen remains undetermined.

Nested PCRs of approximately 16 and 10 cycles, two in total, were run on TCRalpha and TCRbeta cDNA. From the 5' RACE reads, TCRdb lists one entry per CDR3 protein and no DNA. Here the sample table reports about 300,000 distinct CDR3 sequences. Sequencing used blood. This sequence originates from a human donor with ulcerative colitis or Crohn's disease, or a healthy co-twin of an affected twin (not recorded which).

CDR3 amino acids: CASSYMGLGTQYF. The V and J genes are TRBV6-2 or TRBV6-3 and TRBJ2-3. Germline CDR1 and CDR2: MNHEY and SVGEGT. This CDR3 has 13 amino acids.